Listed below are T cell receptor beta chains from one sample, sequenced in a study of siplizumab effects on memory and regulatory T cells. Generated by immunoSEQ multiplex PCR, the TCRdb table keeps only in-frame clones and is missing some. The sample lists 70,000 to 95,000 clones, approximately 90% seen once, with about 15% in the top ten. Material: CD4+ T cells sorted from blood. These receptor sequences come from a human donor in good health. Each CDR3 is given with its conserved first and last residue. D genes are given only for firm matches. Rows may omit the clone size; those that give it use once, few, many or a size class.

d_gene: .; v_gene: TRBV7-2; abundance: .; j_gene: TRBJ2-5; CDR3nt: TGTGCCAGCAGCTCCTCACGGGAAGAGACCCAGTACTTC; CDR3aa: CASSSSREETQYF
d_gene: .; v_gene: TRBV7-8; abundance: .; j_gene: TRBJ1-1; CDR3nt: TGTGCCAGCAGCCCAAGCCCGACGAAAGCTTTCTTT; CDR3aa: CASSPSPTKAFF
d_gene: .; v_gene: TRBV19; abundance: .; j_gene: TRBJ1-3; CDR3nt: TGTGCCAGTAGTATAGACGGACCGGACACCATATATTTT; CDR3aa: CASSIDGPDTIYF
d_gene: .; v_gene: TRBV29-1; abundance: .; j_gene: TRBJ1-4; CDR3nt: TGCAGCGTTGGGGGGGGAACTAATGAAAAACTGTTTTTT; CDR3aa: CSVGGGTNEKLFF
d_gene: .; v_gene: TRBV4-1; abundance: once; j_gene: TRBJ1-5; CDR3nt: TGCGCCAGCAGCCCGAGGCGGGACATCAATCAGCCCCAGCATTTT; CDR3aa: CASSPRRDINQPQHF
d_gene: .; v_gene: TRBV11-3; abundance: once; j_gene: TRBJ2-3; CDR3nt: TGTGCCAGCAGCTTAGGAGCGAGCACAGATACGCAGTATTTT; CDR3aa: CASSLGASTDTQYF
d_gene: TRBD2; v_gene: TRBV25-1; abundance: .; j_gene: TRBJ2-7; CDR3nt: TGTGCCAGCAGTGAAAATCGGAGCGGGAGATTCTACGAGCAGTACTTC; CDR3aa: CASSENRSGRFYEQYF
d_gene: .; v_gene: TRBV30; abundance: .; j_gene: TRBJ1-2; CDR3nt: TGTGCCTGGAGTCCCGCAGGGAACCAAAACTATGGCTACACCTTC; CDR3aa: CAWSPAGNQNYGYTF
d_gene: .; v_gene: TRBV6-5; abundance: .; j_gene: TRBJ2-1; CDR3nt: TGTGCCAGCAGTAACGGACGCCTCTACAATGAGCAGTTCTTC; CDR3aa: CASSNGRLYNEQFF
d_gene: TRBD2; v_gene: TRBV7-9; abundance: .; j_gene: TRBJ2-1; CDR3nt: TGTGCCAGCAGCTTAGGGACTAGCGGGAACAATGAGCAGTTCTTC; CDR3aa: CASSLGTSGNNEQFF
d_gene: .; v_gene: TRBV4-2; abundance: .; j_gene: TRBJ1-2; CDR3nt: TGTGCCAGCAGCCAAGATGGAGGGCTCGGTGGCTACACCTTC; CDR3aa: CASSQDGGLGGYTF
d_gene: .; v_gene: TRBV7-8; abundance: once; j_gene: TRBJ2-1; CDR3nt: TGTGCCAGCAGCCCCCAGATGGGAGCGGACAATGAGCAGTTCTTC; CDR3aa: CASSPQMGADNEQFF
d_gene: .; v_gene: TRBV7-8; abundance: .; j_gene: TRBJ2-3; CDR3nt: TGTGCCAGCAGCGTAATAGGGAAGACAGATACGCAGTATTTT; CDR3aa: CASSVIGKTDTQYF
d_gene: TRBD1; v_gene: TRBV18; abundance: .; j_gene: TRBJ2-5; CDR3nt: TGTGCCAGCTCACGGGACAGGGTAGGAATGGAGACCCAGTACTTC; CDR3aa: CASSRDRVGMETQYF
d_gene: TRBD1; v_gene: TRBV7-2; abundance: .; j_gene: TRBJ1-1; CDR3nt: TGTGCCAGCAGCTACTGGACAGGGGAAAAGGGTGAAGCTTTCTTT; CDR3aa: CASSYWTGEKGEAFF
d_gene: .; v_gene: TRBV5-1; abundance: .; j_gene: TRBJ2-7; CDR3nt: TGCGCCAGCAGGAATGCAGGTAACCCCCAGTCCGAGCAGTACTTC; CDR3aa: CASRNAGNPQSEQYF
d_gene: .; v_gene: TRBV5-5; abundance: once; j_gene: TRBJ2-7; CDR3nt: TGTGCCAGCAGCTCAGACCCCGTCTCCGAGCAGTACTTC; CDR3aa: CASSSDPVSEQYF
d_gene: .; v_gene: TRBV5-6; abundance: .; j_gene: TRBJ2-2; CDR3nt: TGTGCCAGCAGCTTGGTGTCTAGGGGGAGGGACACCGGGGAGCTGTTTTTT; CDR3aa: CASSLVSRGRDTGELFF
d_gene: .; v_gene: TRBV27; abundance: .; j_gene: TRBJ1-4; CDR3nt: TGTGCCACCCGAGGGCTGGGACAAACGAGTGAAAAACTGTTTTTT; CDR3aa: CATRGLGQTSEKLFF
d_gene: .; v_gene: TRBV5-1; abundance: .; j_gene: TRBJ1-5; CDR3nt: TGCGCCAGCAGCTTGGGGGTGAATCAGCCCCAGCATTTT; CDR3aa: CASSLGVNQPQHF
d_gene: TRBD1; v_gene: TRBV11-1; abundance: .; j_gene: TRBJ2-7; CDR3nt: TGTGCCAGCAGCTCCCGGAACAGGGGATCCCACGAGCAGTACTTC; CDR3aa: CASSSRNRGSHEQYF
d_gene: TRBD2; v_gene: TRBV2; abundance: .; j_gene: TRBJ2-3; CDR3nt: TGTGCCAGCAGTGACGCAAGCGGGACGGTCGATACGCAGTATTTT; CDR3aa: CASSDASGTVDTQYF
d_gene: TRBD1; v_gene: TRBV30; abundance: few; j_gene: TRBJ1-5; CDR3nt: TGTGCCTGGAGTCCGGACAGGGAACAGCCCCAGCATTTT; CDR3aa: CAWSPDREQPQHF
d_gene: .; v_gene: TRBV4-3; abundance: .; j_gene: TRBJ1-3; CDR3nt: TGCGCCAGCAGCCAAGAATTGGGAAACACCATATATTTT; CDR3aa: CASSQELGNTIYF
d_gene: TRBD2; v_gene: TRBV6-5; abundance: .; j_gene: TRBJ2-1; CDR3nt: TGTGCCAGCAGTTACTCCGGACTAGCTCGTAATGAGCAGTTCTTC; CDR3aa: CASSYSGLARNEQFF
d_gene: .; v_gene: TRBV10-3; abundance: .; j_gene: TRBJ1-2; CDR3nt: TGTGCCATCAGTGAGTCCATGCAGGGGCGGCAGGGTGGCTACACCTTC; CDR3aa: CAISESMQGRQGGYTF
d_gene: .; v_gene: TRBV7-6; abundance: .; j_gene: TRBJ2-5; CDR3nt: TGTGCCAGCAGCTTACGTGTAGGAGAGACCCAGTACTTC; CDR3aa: CASSLRVGETQYF
d_gene: .; v_gene: TRBV6-6; abundance: .; j_gene: TRBJ2-2; CDR3nt: TGTGCCAGCAGTTACGCACGGAGTTTCGTCGGGGAGCTGTTTTTT; CDR3aa: CASSYARSFVGELFF
d_gene: .; v_gene: TRBV19; abundance: .; j_gene: TRBJ2-3; CDR3nt: TGTGCCAGTAGTATAGTGGAGGGCACGGCGCAGTATTTT; CDR3aa: CASSIVEGTAQYF
d_gene: TRBD1; v_gene: TRBV5-1; abundance: .; j_gene: TRBJ2-3; CDR3nt: TGCGCCAGCAGCTTGGGGACAGGCGCCACAGATACGCAGTATTTT; CDR3aa: CASSLGTGATDTQYF
d_gene: .; v_gene: TRBV11-3; abundance: few; j_gene: TRBJ2-4; CDR3nt: TGTGCCAGCAGTGGGAGAGAGTTTGGGAACATTCAGTACTTC; CDR3aa: CASSGREFGNIQYF
d_gene: TRBD2; v_gene: TRBV19; abundance: .; j_gene: TRBJ2-1; CDR3nt: TGTGCCAGTAGTATCCTAGCGGCCAGCTCCTACAATGAGCAGTTCTTC; CDR3aa: CASSILAASSYNEQFF
d_gene: .; v_gene: TRBV19; abundance: .; j_gene: TRBJ1-5; CDR3nt: TGTGCCAGTAGCTTTCTTCAGAGCAATCAGCCCCAGCATTTT; CDR3aa: CASSFLQSNQPQHF
d_gene: .; v_gene: TRBV18; abundance: once; j_gene: TRBJ2-7; CDR3nt: TGTGCCAGCTCACCTACGCAGGGGGGGGGCTACGAGCAGTACTTC; CDR3aa: CASSPTQGGGYEQYF
d_gene: TRBD1; v_gene: TRBV7-3; abundance: .; j_gene: TRBJ1-1; CDR3nt: TGTGCCAGCAGCCCGGGACAGGGGGCTGTAGCTTTCTTT; CDR3aa: CASSPGQGAVAFF
d_gene: .; v_gene: TRBV2; abundance: .; j_gene: TRBJ1-5; CDR3nt: TGTGCCAGCAGTGAAGCGGGAACTATTACAAGGGGGGTCCAGCATTTT; CDR3aa: CASSEAGTITRGVQHF
d_gene: TRBD1; v_gene: TRBV28; abundance: .; j_gene: TRBJ1-2; CDR3nt: TGTGCCAGCAGGGGACAGGGGGCCGATGGCTACACCTTC; CDR3aa: CASRGQGADGYTF
d_gene: TRBD1; v_gene: TRBV11-2; abundance: few; j_gene: TRBJ2-1; CDR3nt: TGTGCCAGCAGCTGGGCGGGACAGGGAAACAATGAGCAGTTCTTC; CDR3aa: CASSWAGQGNNEQFF
d_gene: TRBD1; v_gene: TRBV2; abundance: .; j_gene: TRBJ2-1; CDR3nt: TGTGCCAGTGATCGACTTACAGGGGGCAATGAGCAGTTCTTC; CDR3aa: CASDRLTGGNEQFF
d_gene: .; v_gene: TRBV4-1; abundance: .; j_gene: TRBJ1-3; CDR3nt: TGCGCCAGCAGCCAAGACTGGGGTTTCTCTGGAAACACCATATATTTT; CDR3aa: CASSQDWGFSGNTIYF
d_gene: TRBD2; v_gene: TRBV4-1; abundance: .; j_gene: TRBJ2-5; CDR3nt: TGCGCCAGCAGCCGGGATAGCGGGAGGGCGGAGACCCAGTACTTC; CDR3aa: CASSRDSGRAETQYF
d_gene: .; v_gene: TRBV28; abundance: .; j_gene: TRBJ2-7; CDR3nt: TGTGCCAGCAGTTTCCAGGGCTCCTCCTACGAGCAGTACTTC; CDR3aa: CASSFQGSSYEQYF
d_gene: .; v_gene: TRBV9; abundance: .; j_gene: TRBJ1-4; CDR3nt: TGTGCCAGCAGCGTAGCTCAAGGGGAAAAACTGTTTTTT; CDR3aa: CASSVAQGEKLFF
d_gene: TRBD2; v_gene: TRBV7-2; abundance: .; j_gene: TRBJ2-7; CDR3nt: TGTGCCAGCAGCTTAGCGCGGCTAGCGGGAGGTGAGCAGTACTTC; CDR3aa: CASSLARLAGGEQYF
d_gene: TRBD1; v_gene: TRBV19; abundance: .; j_gene: TRBJ2-7; CDR3nt: TGTGCCACCCTCGGGACAGGGGGCCGAGAGCAGTACTTC; CDR3aa: CATLGTGGREQYF
d_gene: TRBD1; v_gene: TRBV5-4; abundance: .; j_gene: TRBJ2-1; CDR3nt: TGTGCCAGCAGCTCGGGACAGGGCTACAATGAGCAGTTCTTC; CDR3aa: CASSSGQGYNEQFF
d_gene: .; v_gene: TRBV7-8; abundance: .; j_gene: TRBJ2-7; CDR3nt: TGTGCCAGCAGCTTAGGGGGGGTAGTCAGCTACGAGCAGTACTTC; CDR3aa: CASSLGGVVSYEQYF